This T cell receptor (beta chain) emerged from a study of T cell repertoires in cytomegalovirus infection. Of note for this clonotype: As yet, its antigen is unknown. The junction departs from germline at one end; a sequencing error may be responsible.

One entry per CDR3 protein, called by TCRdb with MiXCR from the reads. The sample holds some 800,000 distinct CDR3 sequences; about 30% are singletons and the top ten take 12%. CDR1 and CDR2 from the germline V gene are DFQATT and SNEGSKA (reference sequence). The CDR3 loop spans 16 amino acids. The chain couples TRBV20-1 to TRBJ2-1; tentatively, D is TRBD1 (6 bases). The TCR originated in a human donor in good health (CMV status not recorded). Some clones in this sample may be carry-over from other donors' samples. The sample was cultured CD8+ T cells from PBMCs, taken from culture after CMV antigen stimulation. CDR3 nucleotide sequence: TGCAGTGCTGGAGAGACAGGTTTGGGCTCCTACAATGAGCAGTTCTTC. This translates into CSAGETGLGSYNEQFF.